This entry lists 16 T cell receptor beta chains sequenced from one sample in a study of identical twins. TCRdb re-called the 5' RACE reads with MiXCR, one entry per CDR3 protein. The sample lists roughly 1.6 million distinct CDR3 sequences; about 31% were seen once. The source material was cord blood. Source of these receptors: a newborn girl in good health.

The sample holds one count of this clonotype. The J gene is TRBJ1-1, the V gene TRBV20-1, with D possibly TRBD1 on 5 matching bases. With 4 bases removed from V and 1 base from J, the gap between germline ends came to 13 bases. CDR3 size: 14 residues. Germline V gene data show CDR1 as DFQATT and CDR2 as SNEGSKA (reference sequence). The CDR3 DNA reads as TGCAGTGCTACTAGGACAAGGACGAACACTGAAGCTTTCTTT. Amino acids: CSATRTRTNTEAFF.

This clonotype was found a few times. CDR3 in DNA: TGTGCCAGCAGTGAGAGCGGACTAGCGGGAGTGGGGAATGAGCAGTTCTTC. Translated: CASSESGLAGVGNEQFF. The chain couples TRBV2 to TRBJ2-1, with 13 bases fitting TRBD2. Germline CDR1 reads SNHLY; CDR2 reads FYNNEI. With 3 bases clipped from V and 7 bases from J, the junction kept 9 bases outside the gene matches. This CDR3 comprises 17 residues.

The chain carries TRBV12-5 and TRBJ1-2; 10 positions agree with TRBD1. The V and J ends lost 4 bases and 8 bases, in that order; junction bases with no gene match: 4. Germline V CDR1 and CDR2: LGHNT, FRNRAP. The CDR3 covers 13 residues. The CDR3 nucleotides are TGTGCTAGTGGTTGGGACAGGGGACAGGGCTACACCTTC. It specifies CASGWDRGQGYTF.

The chain links TRBV5-1 to TRBJ2-3; D possibly corresponds to TRBD2 (5 bases). The germline V gene encodes CDR1 SGHRS and CDR2 YFSETQ. The CDR3 has 15 residues. Between the trimmed V and J ends, which lost 7 bases and 1 base, there was a span of 16 bases. The CDR3 sequence is CASGSPAAGTDTQYF. The CDR3 nucleotides read TGCGCCAGCGGGTCCCCAGCGGCAGGCACAGATACGCAGTATTTT.

In its sample, this clonotype was seen once. This chain connects TRBV2 to TRBJ2-3, with TRBD2 matching 13 bases. V lost 10 bases and J lost 3; bases outside the gene matches: 7. CDR1 and CDR2 from the germline V gene are SNHLY and FYNNEI. This CDR3 is built from 15 residues. As DNA, the CDR3 is TGTGCCAAAAAGGGACTAGCGGGGTTAACAGATACGCAGTATTTT. It yields the protein CAKKGLAGLTDTQYF.

The rearrangement uses TRBV3-1 and TRBJ1-2; D is perhaps TRBD1 (5 bases). The V gene's germline CDR1 is LGHDT and CDR2 YNNKEL (reference sequence). V gave up 3 bases and J gave up 8 bases, with 7 bases separating them. The length of the CDR3 is 11 residues. CDR3 nucleotides: TGTGCCAGCAGCCAGTACAGGGGCTACACCTTC. It yields the protein CASSQYRGYTF.

This clonotype was observed a handful of times. Here the CDR3 reads CASSVDGGGSTDTQYF. The CDR3 DNA follows: TGTGCCAGCAGCGTAGATGGCGGGGGGAGCACAGATACGCAGTATTTT. The J gene is TRBJ2-3, the V gene TRBV9; 8 bases are shared with TRBD2. With 0 bases clipped from V and 0 bases from J, the junction kept 3 bases outside the gene matches. In germline, CDR1 is SGDLS, CDR2 YYNGEE. This CDR3 has 16 amino acids.

The chain recombines TRBV4-1 with TRBJ2-4; 11 positions match TRBD2. TRBJ2-7 explains the end of the DNA better; the J call may be wrong. The germline V gene has CDR1 MGHRA and CDR2 YSYEKL. The CDR3 runs to 15 residues. CDR3 DNA sequence: TGCGCCAGCAGCCAAGTGGGACTAGCGGCGTACGAGCAGTACTTC. Its protein product is CASSQVGLAAYEQYF.

The chain joins TRBV28 to TRBJ2-1; 12 bases map to TRBD1. The J call is doubtful: the DNA matches TRBJ2-7 better. Germline V gives CDR1 MDHEN, CDR2 SYDVKM. The CDR3 is 18 residues long. The CDR3 protein is CACRPGQGAFLTYNEQYF. Written as DNA, the CDR3 is TGTGCCTGCCGCCCGGGACAGGGGGCTTTCCTTACCTACAATGAGCAGTACTTC.

This rearrangement joins TRBV7-9 to TRBJ2-7, with 11 bases fitting TRBD2. With V trimmed by 3 bases and J by 0 bases, 7 bases remained unmatched. Germline V gives CDR1 SEHNR, CDR2 FQNEAQ (reference sequence). This CDR3 is 17 amino acids long. The DNA for the CDR3 is TGTGCCAGCAGCTTCGGCCTAGCGGGAGGAACCTCCTACGAGCAGTACTTC. Amino acids: CASSFGLAGGTSYEQYF.

V and J are TRBV20-1 and TRBJ1-1; D remains unclear. The CDR3 runs to 11 residues. Germline CDR1 DFQATT, CDR2 SNEGSKA (reference sequence). V was shortened by 0 bases and J by 9 bases, with 8 bases between the two germline ends. CDR3 in DNA: TGCAGTGCTAGAGAGGAGGGAAAAGCTTTCTTT. It translates to CSAREEGKAFF.

The rearrangement joins TRBV20-1 to TRBJ1-5, with unresolved D. The germline V gene encodes CDR1 DFQATT and CDR2 SNEGSKA (reference sequence). The CDR3 has 15 residues. V shed 3 bases and J shed 1 base, with 13 bases lying between them. CDR3 region: CSARVPGPSNQPQHF. Here the CDR3 DNA reads TGCAGTGCTAGGGTCCCCGGGCCGAGCAATCAGCCCCAGCATTTT.

This chain links TRBV20-1 with TRBJ2-5, with 7 nucleotides matching TRBD1. The J call could be wrong; TRBJ2-7 is a better fit for the DNA end. The CDR3 loop spans 12 amino acids. Per the germline V gene, CDR1 is DFQATT and CDR2 is SNEGSKA (reference sequence). CDR3 sequence (DNA): TGCAGTGCTAGAGTTTACAGGGGCGAGCAGTACTTC. Its protein product is CSARVYRGEQYF.

Of note for this clonotype: Its ends do not fully match the called genes, so a read error is possible. V usage is TRBV15 and J usage is TRBJ2-1; 11 positions agree with TRBD2. The germline CDR1 and CDR2 sequences are LNHNV and YYDKDF (reference sequence). This CDR3 spans 16 amino acids. The CDR3 DNA reads as TGTGCCTCCAGCAGAGAACTAGCGGGAGCCTACAATGAGCAGTTCTTC. Translating gives CASSRELAGAYNEQFF.

For this clonotype: One junction end does not reproduce the germline sequence, and a read error may be involved. The chain is built from TRBV29-1 and TRBJ2-1, with unresolved D. The J call could be wrong; TRBJ2-7 is a better fit for the DNA end. The CDR3 extends over 13 amino acids. The germline V gene has CDR1 SQVTM and CDR2 ANQGSEA. The CDR3 DNA reads TGCAGCGTCGAAGGGCTACCCTACAATGAGCAGTACTTC. Translating it yields CSVEGLPYNEQYF.

Worth noting for this clonotype: The junction departs from germline at one end; a sequencing error may be responsible. CDR3 sequence (DNA): TGTGCCAGCAGCGGGGGGTATGGGACAGGTGTTATGAACACTGAAGCTCTCTTT. Its translation: CASSGGYGTGVMNTEALF. J is TRBJ1-1 and V is TRBV9; 8 bases line up with TRBD1. The CDR3 consists of 18 residues. Germline V lookup: CDR1 SGDLS, CDR2 YYNGEE.